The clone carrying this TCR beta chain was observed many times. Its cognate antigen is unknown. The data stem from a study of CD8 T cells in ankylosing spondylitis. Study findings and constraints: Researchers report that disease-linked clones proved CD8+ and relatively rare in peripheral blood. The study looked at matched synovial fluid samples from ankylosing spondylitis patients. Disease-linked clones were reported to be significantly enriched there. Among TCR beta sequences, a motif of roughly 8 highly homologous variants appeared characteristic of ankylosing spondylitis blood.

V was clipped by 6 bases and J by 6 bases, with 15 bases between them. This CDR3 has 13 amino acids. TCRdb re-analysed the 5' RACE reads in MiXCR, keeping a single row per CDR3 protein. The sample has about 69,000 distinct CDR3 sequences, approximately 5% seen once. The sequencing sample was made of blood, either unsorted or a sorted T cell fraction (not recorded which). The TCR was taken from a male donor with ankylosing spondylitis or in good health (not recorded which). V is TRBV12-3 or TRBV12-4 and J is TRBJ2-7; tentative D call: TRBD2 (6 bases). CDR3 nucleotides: TGTGCCAGCAGCTTGGGGGGAAATCGCGAGCAGTACTTC. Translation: CASSLGGNREQYF.